The clone carrying this T cell receptor (beta chain) was seen only a few times. Losses at the gene ends were 5 bases for V and 5 bases for J; bases not matched to a gene: 10. The germline CDR1 and CDR2 sequences are SGHTA and FQGNSA. The CDR3 is 16 amino acids. A library of TCRbeta sequences, prepared with unique molecular identifiers, was generated. MiXCR, run by TCRdb on the PCR reads, gives a single entry per CDR3 protein. The sample carries 500,000 to 750,000 distinct CDR3 sequences, over 25% recorded once. This record comes from a study of T-cell reconstitution after alpha-beta-depleted transplantation in children.

The specimen comprised PBMCs, sampled before TCRalphabeta/CD19-depleted stem cell transplant. The chain employs TRBV7-2 and TRBJ2-2; 8 nucleotides align to TRBD2. The sequence was collected from a boy less than two years old with Wiskott-Aldrich syndrome, due to receive a stem cell transplant. The CDR3 sequence is CASSPSGLRGTGELFF. DNA of the CDR3: TGTGCCAGCAGCCCTAGCGGGCTAAGGGGGACCGGGGAGCTGTTTTTT.